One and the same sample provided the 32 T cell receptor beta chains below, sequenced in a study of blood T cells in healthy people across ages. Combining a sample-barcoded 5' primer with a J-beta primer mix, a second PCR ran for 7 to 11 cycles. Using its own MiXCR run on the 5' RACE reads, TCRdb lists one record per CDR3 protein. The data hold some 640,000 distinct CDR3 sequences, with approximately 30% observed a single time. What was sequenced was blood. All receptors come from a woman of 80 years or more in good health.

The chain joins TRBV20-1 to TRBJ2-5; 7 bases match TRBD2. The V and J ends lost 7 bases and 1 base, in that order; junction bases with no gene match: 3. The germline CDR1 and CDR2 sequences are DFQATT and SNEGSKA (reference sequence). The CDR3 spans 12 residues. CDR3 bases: TGCAGTGGCTGGGGGGGCCAAGAGACCCAGTACTTC. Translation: CSGWGGQETQYF.

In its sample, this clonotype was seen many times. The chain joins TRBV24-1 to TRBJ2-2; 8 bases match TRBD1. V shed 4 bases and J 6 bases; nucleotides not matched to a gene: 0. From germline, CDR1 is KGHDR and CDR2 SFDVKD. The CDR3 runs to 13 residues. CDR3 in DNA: TGTGCCACCAGTGAGACAGGGGCCGGGGAGCTGTTTTTT. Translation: CATSETGAGELFF.

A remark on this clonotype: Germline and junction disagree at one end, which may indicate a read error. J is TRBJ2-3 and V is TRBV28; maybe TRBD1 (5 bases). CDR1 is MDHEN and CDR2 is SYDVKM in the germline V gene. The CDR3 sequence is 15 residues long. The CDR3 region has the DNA TGTGCCAGCGGTAGTACAGGAGCCTACACAGGTACGCAGTATTTT. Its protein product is CASGSTGAYTGTQYF.

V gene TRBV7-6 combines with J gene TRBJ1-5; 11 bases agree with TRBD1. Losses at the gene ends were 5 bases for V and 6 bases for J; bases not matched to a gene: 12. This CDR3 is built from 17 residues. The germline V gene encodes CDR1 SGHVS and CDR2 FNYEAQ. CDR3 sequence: CASSPLGQGARGQPQHF. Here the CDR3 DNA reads TGTGCCAGCAGCCCCCTCGGACAGGGGGCGCGGGGTCAGCCCCAGCATTTT.

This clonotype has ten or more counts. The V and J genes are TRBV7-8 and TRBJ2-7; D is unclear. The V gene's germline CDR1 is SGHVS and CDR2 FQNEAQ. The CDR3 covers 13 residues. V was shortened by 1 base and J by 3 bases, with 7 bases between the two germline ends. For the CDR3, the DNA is TGTGCCAGCAGCTTAGGACGGTACTACGAGCAGTACTTC. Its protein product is CASSLGRYYEQYF.

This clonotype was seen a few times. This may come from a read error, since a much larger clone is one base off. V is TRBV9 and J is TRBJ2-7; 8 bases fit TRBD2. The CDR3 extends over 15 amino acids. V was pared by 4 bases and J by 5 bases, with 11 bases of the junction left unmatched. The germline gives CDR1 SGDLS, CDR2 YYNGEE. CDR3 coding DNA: TGTGCCAGCAGCCGTTCGCGGGAGGTCCGTGACGAGCAGTACTTC. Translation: CASSRSREVRDEQYF. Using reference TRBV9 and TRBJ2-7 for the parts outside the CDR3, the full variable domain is DSGVTQTPKHLITATGQRVTLRCSPRSGDLSVYWYQQSLDQGLQFLIQYYNGEERAKGNILERFSAQQFPDLHSELNLSSLELGDSALYFCASSRSREVRDEQYFGPGTRLTVT.

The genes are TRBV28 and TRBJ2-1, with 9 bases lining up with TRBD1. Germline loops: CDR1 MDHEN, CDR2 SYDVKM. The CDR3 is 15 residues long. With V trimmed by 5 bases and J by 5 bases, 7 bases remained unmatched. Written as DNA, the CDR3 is TGTGCCAGCAGTGCTCTGGGACAGGGAGACAATGAGCAGTTCTTC. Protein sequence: CASSALGQGDNEQFF.

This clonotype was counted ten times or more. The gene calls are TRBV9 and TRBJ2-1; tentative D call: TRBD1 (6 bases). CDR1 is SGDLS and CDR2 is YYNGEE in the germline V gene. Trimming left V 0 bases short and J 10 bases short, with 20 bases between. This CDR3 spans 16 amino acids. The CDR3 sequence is CASSVGVRGPDMEQFF. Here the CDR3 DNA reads TGTGCCAGCAGCGTAGGGGTCAGGGGCCCCGATATGGAGCAGTTCTTC.

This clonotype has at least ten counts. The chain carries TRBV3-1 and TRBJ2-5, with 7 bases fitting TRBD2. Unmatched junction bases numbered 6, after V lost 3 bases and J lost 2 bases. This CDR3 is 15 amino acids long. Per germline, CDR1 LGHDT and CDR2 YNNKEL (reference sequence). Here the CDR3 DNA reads TGTGCCAGCAGCCAGGGGAGCGGGGCTCAAGAGACCCAGTACTTC. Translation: CASSQGSGAQETQYF.

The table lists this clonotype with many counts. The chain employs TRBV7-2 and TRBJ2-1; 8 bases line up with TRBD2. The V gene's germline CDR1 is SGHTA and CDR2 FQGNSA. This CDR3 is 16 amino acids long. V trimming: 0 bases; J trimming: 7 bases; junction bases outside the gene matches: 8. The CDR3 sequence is CASSLASGVQGNEQFF. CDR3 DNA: TGTGCCAGCAGCTTAGCTAGCGGGGTTCAGGGTAATGAGCAGTTCTTC. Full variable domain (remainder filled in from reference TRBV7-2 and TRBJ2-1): GAGVSQSPSNKVTEKGKDVELRCDPISGHTALYWYRQSLGQGLEFLIYFQGNSAPDKSGLPSDRFSAERTGGSVSTLTIQRTQQEDSAVYLCASSLASGVQGNEQFFGPGTRLTVL.

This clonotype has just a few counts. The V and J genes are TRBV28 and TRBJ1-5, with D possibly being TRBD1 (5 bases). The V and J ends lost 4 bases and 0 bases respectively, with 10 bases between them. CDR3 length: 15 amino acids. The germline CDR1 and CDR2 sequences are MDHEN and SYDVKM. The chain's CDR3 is CASSSGGISNQPQHF. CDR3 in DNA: TGTGCCAGCAGTTCCGGGGGGATTAGCAATCAGCCCCAGCATTTT.

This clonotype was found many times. The CDR3 DNA sequence: TGTGCCAGCACAGAGAGCGCGTACAATGAGCAGTTCTTC. Translation gives CASTESAYNEQFF. This sequence joins TRBV27 and TRBJ2-1; D gene uncertain. This CDR3 has 13 amino acids. Germline V gene sequence: CDR1 MNHEY, CDR2 SMNVEV (reference sequence). V lost 7 bases, J lost 4 bases, and 11 bases lay in between.

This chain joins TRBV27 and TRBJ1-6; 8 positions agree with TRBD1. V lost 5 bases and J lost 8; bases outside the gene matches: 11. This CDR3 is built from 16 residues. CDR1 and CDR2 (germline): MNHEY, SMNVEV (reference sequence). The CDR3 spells CASSRLSGQGDSPLHF. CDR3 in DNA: TGTGCCAGCAGTCGCTTGTCAGGACAGGGCGATTCACCCCTCCACTTT.

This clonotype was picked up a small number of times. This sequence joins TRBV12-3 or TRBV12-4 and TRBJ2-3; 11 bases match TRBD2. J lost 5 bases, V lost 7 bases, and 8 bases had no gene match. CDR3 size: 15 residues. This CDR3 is CASKLAGGRGDTQYF. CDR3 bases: TGTGCCAGCAAGCTAGCGGGGGGCCGGGGAGATACGCAGTATTTT.

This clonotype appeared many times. The CDR3 nucleotides are TGTGCCAGCAGCTCCGTAGAGGGGACACGAGAGACCCAGTACTTC. Protein: CASSSVEGTRETQYF. V is TRBV6-2 or TRBV6-3 and J is TRBJ2-5, with TRBD1 as a possible D gene (6 bases). This CDR3 contains 15 residues. The V and J ends lost 6 bases and 4 bases respectively, with 18 bases between them. Looked up from germline, CDR1 is MNHEY and CDR2 is SVGEGT.

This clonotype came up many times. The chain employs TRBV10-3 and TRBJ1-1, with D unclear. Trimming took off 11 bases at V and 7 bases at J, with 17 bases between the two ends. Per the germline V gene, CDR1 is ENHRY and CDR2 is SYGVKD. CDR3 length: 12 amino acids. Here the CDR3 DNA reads TGTGCCTCCAGAGACAACCGCCTTGAAGCTTTCTTT. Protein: CASRDNRLEAFF.

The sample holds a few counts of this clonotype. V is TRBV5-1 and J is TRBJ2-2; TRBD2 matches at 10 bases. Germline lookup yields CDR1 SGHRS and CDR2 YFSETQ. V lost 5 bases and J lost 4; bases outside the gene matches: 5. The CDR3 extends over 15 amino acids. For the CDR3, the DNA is TGCGCCAGCAGTCGAGCGGGGGGGACCACCGGGGAGCTGTTTTTT. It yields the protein CASSRAGGTTGELFF.

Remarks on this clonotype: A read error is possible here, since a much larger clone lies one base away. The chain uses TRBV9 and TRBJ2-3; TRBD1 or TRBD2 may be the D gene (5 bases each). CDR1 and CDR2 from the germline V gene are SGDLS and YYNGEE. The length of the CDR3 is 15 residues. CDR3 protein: CASSVGALSIDTQYF. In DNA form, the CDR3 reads TGTGCCAGCAGCGTCGGGGCTTTAAGCATAGATACGCAGTATTTT.

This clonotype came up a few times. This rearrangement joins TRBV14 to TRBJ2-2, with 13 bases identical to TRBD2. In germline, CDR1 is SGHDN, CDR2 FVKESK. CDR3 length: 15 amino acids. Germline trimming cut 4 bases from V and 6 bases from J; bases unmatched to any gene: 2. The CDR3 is CASSRGLAGAGELFF. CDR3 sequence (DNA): TGTGCCAGCAGCCGAGGACTAGCGGGGGCCGGGGAGCTGTTTTTT.

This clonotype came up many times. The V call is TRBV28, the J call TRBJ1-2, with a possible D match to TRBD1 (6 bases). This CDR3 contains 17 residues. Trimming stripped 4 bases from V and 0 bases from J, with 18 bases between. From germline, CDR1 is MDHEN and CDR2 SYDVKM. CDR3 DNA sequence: TGTGCCAGCAGTTCCCAAGGACGGGGGGCCTCTAACTATGGCTACACCTTC. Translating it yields CASSSQGRGASNYGYTF.

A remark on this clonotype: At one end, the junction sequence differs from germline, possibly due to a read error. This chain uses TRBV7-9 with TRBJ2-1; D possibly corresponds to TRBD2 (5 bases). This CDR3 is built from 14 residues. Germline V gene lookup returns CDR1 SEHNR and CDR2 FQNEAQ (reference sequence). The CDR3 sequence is CTSSFLTRGNEQFF. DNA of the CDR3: TGTACCAGCAGCTTCCTTACTAGAGGCAATGAGCAGTTCTTC.

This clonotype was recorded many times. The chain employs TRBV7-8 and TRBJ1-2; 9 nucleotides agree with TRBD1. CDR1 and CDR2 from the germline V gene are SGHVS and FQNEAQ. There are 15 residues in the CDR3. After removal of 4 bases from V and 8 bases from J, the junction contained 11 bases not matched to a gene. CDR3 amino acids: CASSWGTGGTRGYTF. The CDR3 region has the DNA TGTGCCAGCAGCTGGGGTACAGGGGGCACCCGAGGCTACACCTTC. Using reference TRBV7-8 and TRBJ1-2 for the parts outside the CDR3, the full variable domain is GAGVSQSPRYKVAKRGQDVALRCDPISGHVSLFWYQQALGQGPEFLTYFQNEAQLDKSGLPSDRFFAERPEGSVSTLKIQRTQQEDSAVYLCASSWGTGGTRGYTFGSGTRLTVV.

CDR3 residues: CASGAGYEEYF. The DNA of the CDR3 is TGTGCCAGCGGAGCTGGTTACGAGGAGTACTTC. This chain uses TRBV6-6 with TRBJ2-5, with unresolved D. Germline V gene lookup returns CDR1 MNHNY and CDR2 SVGAGI (reference sequence). Deletions cut 8 bases from V and 12 bases from J, with 16 bases between. The CDR3 length is 11 residues.

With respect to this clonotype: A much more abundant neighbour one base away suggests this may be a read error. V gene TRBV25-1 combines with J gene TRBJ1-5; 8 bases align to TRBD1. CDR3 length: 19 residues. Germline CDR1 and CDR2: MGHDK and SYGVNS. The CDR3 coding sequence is TGTGCCAGCAGGGAAAGCCGGGACAGGCTACGTATTGGCAATCAGCTCCAGCATTTT. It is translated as CASRESRDRLRIGNQLQHF. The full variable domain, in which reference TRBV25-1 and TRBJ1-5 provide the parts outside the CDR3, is EADIYQTPRYLVIGTGKKITLECSQTMGHDKMYWYQQDPGMELHLIHYSYGVNSTEKGDLSSESTVSRIRTEHFPLTLESARPSHTSQYLCASRESRDRLRIGNQLQHFGDGTRLSIL.

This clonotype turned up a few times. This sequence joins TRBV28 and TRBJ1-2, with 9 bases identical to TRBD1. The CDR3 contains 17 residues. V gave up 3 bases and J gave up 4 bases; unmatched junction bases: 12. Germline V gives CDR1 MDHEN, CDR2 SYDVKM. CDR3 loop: CASSFGTGGAPVYGYTF. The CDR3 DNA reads TGTGCCAGCAGTTTCGGCACAGGGGGCGCCCCCGTCTATGGCTACACCTTC.

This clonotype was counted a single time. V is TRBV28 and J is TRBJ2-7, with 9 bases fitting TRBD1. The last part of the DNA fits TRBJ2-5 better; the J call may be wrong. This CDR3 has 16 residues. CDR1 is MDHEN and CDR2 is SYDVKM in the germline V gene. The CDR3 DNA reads TGTGCCAGCAGTTTCCTCTCACAGGGGGCCCAAGAGACCCAGTACTTC. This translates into CASSFLSQGAQETQYF.

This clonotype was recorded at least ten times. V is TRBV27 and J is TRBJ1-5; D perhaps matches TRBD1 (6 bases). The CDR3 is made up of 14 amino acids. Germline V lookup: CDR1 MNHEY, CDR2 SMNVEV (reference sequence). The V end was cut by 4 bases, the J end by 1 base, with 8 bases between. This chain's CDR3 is CASSSQGSNQPQHF. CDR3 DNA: TGTGCCAGCAGTTCCCAGGGGAGCAATCAGCCCCAGCATTTT.

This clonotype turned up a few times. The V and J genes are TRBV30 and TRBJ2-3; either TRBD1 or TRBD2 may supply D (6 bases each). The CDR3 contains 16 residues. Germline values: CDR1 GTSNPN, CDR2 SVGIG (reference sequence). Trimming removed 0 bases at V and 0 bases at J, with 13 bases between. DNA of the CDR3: TGTGCCTGGAGTGTAAGTCGGGGGCCAAGCACAGATACGCAGTATTTT. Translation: CAWSVSRGPSTDTQYF.

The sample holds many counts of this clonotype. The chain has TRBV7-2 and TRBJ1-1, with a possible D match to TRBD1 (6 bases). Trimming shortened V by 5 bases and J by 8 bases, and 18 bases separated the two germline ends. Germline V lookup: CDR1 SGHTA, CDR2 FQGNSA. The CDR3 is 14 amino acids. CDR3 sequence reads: CASSTRQVAGEAFF. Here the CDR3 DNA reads TGTGCCAGCAGCACTCGACAGGTCGCGGGGGAAGCTTTCTTT. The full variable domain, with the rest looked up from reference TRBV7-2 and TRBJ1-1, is GAGVSQSPSNKVTEKGKDVELRCDPISGHTALYWYRQSLGQGLEFLIYFQGNSAPDKSGLPSDRFSAERTGGSVSTLTIQRTQQEDSAVYLCASSTRQVAGEAFFGQGTRLTVV.

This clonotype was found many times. The CDR3 sequence: CASSPRRAGGPQEQFF. Written as DNA, the CDR3 is TGTGCCAGCAGCCCGCGTAGAGCGGGGGGGCCACAGGAACAGTTCTTC. The rearrangement joins TRBV7-3 to TRBJ2-1; TRBD2 matches at 10 bases. The CDR3 is 16 amino acids. Losses at the gene ends were 5 bases for V and 13 bases for J; bases not matched to a gene: 17. Germline V gene sequence: CDR1 SGHTA, CDR2 FQGTGA.

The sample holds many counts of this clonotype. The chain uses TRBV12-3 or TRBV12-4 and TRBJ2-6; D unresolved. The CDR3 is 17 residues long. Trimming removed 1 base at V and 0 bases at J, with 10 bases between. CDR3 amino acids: CASSLDGPNSGANVLTF. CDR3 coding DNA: TGTGCCAGCAGTTTAGACGGACCTAACTCTGGGGCCAACGTCCTGACTTTC.

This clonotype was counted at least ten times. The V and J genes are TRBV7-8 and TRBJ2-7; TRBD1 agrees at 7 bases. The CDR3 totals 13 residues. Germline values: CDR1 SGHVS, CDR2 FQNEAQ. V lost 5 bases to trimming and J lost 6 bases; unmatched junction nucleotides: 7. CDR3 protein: CASSRDRAVEQYF. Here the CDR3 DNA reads TGTGCCAGCAGCCGAGACAGGGCCGTCGAGCAGTACTTC.